This paragraph covers one T cell receptor beta chain sequence. The antigen remains undetermined. These data belong to a study of cytomegalovirus exposure and HLA in healthy donors. Study results and caveats: In a later analysis, V- and J-gene trimming of beta chains associated with a DCLRE1C missense variant, replicated independently. Researchers counted around 180 TCR beta chains as cytomegalovirus-associated. High specificity and sensitivity for cytomegalovirus status were reported for the classifier.

In germline, CDR1 is SNHLY, CDR2 FYNNEI. The CDR3 contains 12 residues. The V end was cut by 4 bases, the J end by 1 base, with 4 bases between. The PCR used 60 Vbeta and 13 Jbeta primers. The repertoire was sequenced with immunoSEQ multiplex PCR; TCRdb's copy has only in-frame clones and lacks some. The sample has fewer than 45,000 clones. V usage is TRBV2 and J usage is TRBJ1-1; D gene ambiguous. Input material: PBMCs. The receptor was derived from a man aged 35 to 55 in good health and CMV-seropositive. The CDR3 coding sequence is TGTGCCAGCAGTGCAGGGAACACTGAAGCTTTCTTT. This gives the protein CASSAGNTEAFF.